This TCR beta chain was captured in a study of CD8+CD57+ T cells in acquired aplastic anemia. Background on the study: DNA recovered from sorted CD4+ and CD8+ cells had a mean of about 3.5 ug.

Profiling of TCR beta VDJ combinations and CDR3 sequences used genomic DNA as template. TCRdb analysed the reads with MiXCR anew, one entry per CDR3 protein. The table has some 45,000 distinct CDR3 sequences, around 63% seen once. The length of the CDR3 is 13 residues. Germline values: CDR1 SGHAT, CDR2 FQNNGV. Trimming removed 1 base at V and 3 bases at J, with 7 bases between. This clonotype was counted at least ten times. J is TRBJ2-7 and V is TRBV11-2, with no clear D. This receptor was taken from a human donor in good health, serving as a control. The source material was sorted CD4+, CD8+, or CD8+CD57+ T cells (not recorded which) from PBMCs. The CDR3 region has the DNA TGTGCCAGCAGCTTAGGGTCGGGCTACGAGCAGTACTTC. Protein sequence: CASSLGSGYEQYF.